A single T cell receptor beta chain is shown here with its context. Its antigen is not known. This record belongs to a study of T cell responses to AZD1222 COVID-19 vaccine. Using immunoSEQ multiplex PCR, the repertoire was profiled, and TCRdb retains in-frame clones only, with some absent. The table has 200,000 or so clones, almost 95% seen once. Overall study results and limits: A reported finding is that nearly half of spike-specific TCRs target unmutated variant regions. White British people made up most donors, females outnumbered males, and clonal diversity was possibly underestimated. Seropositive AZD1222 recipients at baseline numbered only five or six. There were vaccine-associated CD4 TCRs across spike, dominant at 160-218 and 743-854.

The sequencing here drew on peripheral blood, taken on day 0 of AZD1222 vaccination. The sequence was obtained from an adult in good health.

The DNA for the CDR3 is TGTGCCACCACCCTACAGGGAGTCGGTGAAGCTTTCTTT. It encodes CATTLQGVGEAFF. J is TRBJ1-1 and V is TRBV6-5, with D possibly being TRBD1 (6 bases). The CDR3 has 13 amino acids. V gave up 10 bases and J gave up 7 bases, with 19 bases separating them. The germline gives CDR1 MNHEY, CDR2 SVGAGI.